The following is a TCR beta chain sequence with its context. Only in-frame clones appear in the TCRdb table, and some are missing; sequencing was by immunoSEQ multiplex PCR. Among roughly 41,000 clones listed, 85% to 90% were seen once. CDR1 is SGHTA, CDR2 FQGNSA, per germline. Trimming took 6 bases from V and 4 from J; bases not matched to a gene: 11. This CDR3 is built from 15 residues. The data derive from a study of blood T cell repertoires in COVID-19. Study summary: The cDNA or gDNA used as material had been derived from T cells, B-cell-depleted T cells, or PBMCs.

The specimen was peripheral blood. The receptor comes from a human donor in a cohort sampled during active COVID-19. The chain couples TRBV7-2 to TRBJ1-2; 7 nucleotides match TRBD1. The CDR3 DNA sequence: TGTGCCAGCAGACCGACAGGGTCATTCACCTATGGCTACACCTTC. Amino acid sequence: CASRPTGSFTYGYTF.